Below, one TCR beta chain is given with its context. The trim removed 6 bases at V and 7 bases at J, leaving 8 bases unmatched. This CDR3 is 15 amino acids long. Looked up from germline, CDR1 is MNHNS and CDR2 is SASEGT. Clones were sequenced by immunoSEQ multiplex PCR, and TCRdb holds only the in-frame ones, with some missing. The data show 60,000 to 85,000 clones, over 60% seen once. This specimen comes from a study of OX40 agonist ivuxolimab in advanced cancers. Material: CD4+ or CD8+ T cells sorted from blood, obtained in a trial of the OX40 agonist ivuxolimab. The clonotype originates from an adult with an advanced solid tumor such as melanoma, head and neck, liver or kidney cancer. The chain employs TRBV6-1 and TRBJ2-1; 11 bases are shared with TRBD1. The CDR3 coding sequence is TGTGCCAGCAGACGGGACAGGGGGGACGGAAATGAGCAGTTCTTC. This translates into CASRRDRGDGNEQFF.